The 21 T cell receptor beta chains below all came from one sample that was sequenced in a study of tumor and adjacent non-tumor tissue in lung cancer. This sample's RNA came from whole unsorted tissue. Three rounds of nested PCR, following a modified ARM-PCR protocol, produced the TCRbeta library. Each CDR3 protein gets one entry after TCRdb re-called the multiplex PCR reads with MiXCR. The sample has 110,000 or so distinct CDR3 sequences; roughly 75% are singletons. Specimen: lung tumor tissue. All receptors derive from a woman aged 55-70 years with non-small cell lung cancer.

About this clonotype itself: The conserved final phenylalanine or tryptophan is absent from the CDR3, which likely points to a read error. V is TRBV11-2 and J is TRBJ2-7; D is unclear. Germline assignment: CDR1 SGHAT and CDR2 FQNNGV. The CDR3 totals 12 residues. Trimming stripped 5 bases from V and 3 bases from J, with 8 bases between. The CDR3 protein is CASSADHYEQYL. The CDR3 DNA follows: TGTGCCAGCAGCGCGGACCACTACGAGCAGTACTTA.

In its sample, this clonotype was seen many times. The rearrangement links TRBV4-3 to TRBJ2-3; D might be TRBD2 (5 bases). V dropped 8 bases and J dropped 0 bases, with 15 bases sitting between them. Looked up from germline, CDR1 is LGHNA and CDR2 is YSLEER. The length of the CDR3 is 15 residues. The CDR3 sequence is CASYPGSRSTDTQYF. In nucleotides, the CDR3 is TGCGCCAGCTACCCGGGGTCACGAAGCACAGATACGCAGTATTTT.

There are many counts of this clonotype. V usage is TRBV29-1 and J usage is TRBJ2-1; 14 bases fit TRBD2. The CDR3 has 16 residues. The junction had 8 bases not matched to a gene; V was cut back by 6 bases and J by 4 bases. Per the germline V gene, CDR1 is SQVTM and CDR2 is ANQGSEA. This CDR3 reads CSVDATSGGGYNEQFF. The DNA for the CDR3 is TGCAGCGTCGACGCGACTAGCGGGGGGGGATACAATGAGCAGTTCTTC.

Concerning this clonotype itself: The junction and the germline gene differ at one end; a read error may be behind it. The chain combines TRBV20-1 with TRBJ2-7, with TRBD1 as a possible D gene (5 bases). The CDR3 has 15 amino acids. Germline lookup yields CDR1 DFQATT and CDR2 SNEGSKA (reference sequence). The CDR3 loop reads CSVASQQDTSYEQNF. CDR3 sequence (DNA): TGCAGTGTCGCGTCACAACAGGATACCTCCTACGAGCAGAACTTC.

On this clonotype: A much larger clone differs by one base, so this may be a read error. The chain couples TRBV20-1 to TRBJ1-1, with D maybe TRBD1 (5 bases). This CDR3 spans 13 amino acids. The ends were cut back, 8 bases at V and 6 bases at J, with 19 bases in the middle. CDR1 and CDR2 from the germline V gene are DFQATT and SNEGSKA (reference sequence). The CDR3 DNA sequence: TGCAGTACTCGGGCCACCCGGGGCGCTGAAGCTTTCTTT. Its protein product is CSTRATRGAEAFF.

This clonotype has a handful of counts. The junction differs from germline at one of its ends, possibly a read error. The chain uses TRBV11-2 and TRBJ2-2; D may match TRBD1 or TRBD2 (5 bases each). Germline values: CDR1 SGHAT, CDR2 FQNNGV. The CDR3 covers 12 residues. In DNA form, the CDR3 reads TGTGCCAGTAGCGCGGACACCGGGGATCTGTTTTTT. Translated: CASSADTGDLFF.

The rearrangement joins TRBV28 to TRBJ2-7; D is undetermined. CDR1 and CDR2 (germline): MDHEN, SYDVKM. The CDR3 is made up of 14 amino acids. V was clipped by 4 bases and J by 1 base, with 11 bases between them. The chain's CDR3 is CASSSSWGSYEQYF. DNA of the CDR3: TGTGCCAGCAGTTCCTCCTGGGGTTCCTACGAGCAGTACTTC.

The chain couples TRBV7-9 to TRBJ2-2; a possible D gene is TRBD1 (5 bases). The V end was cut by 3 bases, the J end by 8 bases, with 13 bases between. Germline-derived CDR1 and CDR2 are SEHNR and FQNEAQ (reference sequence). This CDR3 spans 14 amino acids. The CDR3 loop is CASSFTQGRGELFF. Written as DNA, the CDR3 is TGTGCCAGCAGCTTCACCCAGGGCCGTGGGGAGCTGTTTTTT.

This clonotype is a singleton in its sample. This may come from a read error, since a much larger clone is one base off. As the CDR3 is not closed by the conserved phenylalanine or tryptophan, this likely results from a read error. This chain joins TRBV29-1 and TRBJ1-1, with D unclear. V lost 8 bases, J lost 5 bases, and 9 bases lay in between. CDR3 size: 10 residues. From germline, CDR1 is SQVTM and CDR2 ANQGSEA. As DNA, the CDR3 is TGCAGCTCATCCACTACTGAAGCTTTCTAT. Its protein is CSSSTTEAFY.

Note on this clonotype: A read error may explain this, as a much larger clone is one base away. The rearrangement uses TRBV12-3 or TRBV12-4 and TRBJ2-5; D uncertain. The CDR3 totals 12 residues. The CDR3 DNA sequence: TGTGTCAGCAGTTCCGGTCCCAGGACCCAGTACTTC. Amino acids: CVSSSGPRTQYF.

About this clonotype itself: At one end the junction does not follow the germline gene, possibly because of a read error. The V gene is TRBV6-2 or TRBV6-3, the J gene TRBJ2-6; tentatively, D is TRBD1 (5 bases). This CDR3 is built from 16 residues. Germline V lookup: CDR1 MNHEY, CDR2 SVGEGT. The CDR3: CASNGSTSSGANVLNF. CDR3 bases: TGTGCCAGCAACGGGTCTACATCCTCTGGGGCCAACGTCCTGAATTTC.

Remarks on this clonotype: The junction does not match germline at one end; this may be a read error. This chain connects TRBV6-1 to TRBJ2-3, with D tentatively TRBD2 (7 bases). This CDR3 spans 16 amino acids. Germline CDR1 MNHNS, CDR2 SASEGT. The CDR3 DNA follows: TGTGCCAGCCGTGAAAGAGCGGGGACAAGCACAGATACGCAGTATTTT. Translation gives CASRERAGTSTDTQYF.

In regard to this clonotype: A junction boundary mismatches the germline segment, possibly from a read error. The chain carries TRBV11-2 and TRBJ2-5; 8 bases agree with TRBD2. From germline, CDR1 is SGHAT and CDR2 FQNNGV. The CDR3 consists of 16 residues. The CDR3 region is CASSLRTGGPEETQYF. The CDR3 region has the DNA TGTGCCAGTAGCTTGAGGACGGGAGGGCCCGAGGAGACCCAGTACTTC.

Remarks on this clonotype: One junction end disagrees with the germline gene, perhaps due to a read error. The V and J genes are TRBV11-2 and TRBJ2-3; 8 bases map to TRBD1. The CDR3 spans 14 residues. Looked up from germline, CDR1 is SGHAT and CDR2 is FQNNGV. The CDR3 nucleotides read TGTGCTAGCAGCCTAGACAGGGGCTCGGATACGCAGTATTTT. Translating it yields CASSLDRGSDTQYF.

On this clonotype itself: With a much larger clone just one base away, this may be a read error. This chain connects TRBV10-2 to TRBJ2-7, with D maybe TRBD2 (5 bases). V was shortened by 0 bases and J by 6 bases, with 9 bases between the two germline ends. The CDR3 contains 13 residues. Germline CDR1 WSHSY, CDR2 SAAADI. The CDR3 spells CASSESTRGEQYF. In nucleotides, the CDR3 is TGCGCCAGCAGTGAGTCAACCCGGGGCGAGCAGTACTTC.

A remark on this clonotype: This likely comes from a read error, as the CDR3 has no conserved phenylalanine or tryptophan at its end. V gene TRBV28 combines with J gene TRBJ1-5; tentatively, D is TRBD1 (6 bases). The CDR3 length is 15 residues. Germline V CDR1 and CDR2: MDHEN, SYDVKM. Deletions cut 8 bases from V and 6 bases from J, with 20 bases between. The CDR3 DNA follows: TGTGCCAGCTATTTAAATGGAGGGGGTCGTCAGCCCCAGCATTAT. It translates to CASYLNGGGRQPQHY.

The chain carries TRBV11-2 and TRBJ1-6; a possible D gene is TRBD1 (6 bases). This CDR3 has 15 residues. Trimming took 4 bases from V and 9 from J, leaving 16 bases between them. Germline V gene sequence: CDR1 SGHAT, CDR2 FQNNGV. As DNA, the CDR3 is TGTGCCAGCAGCTCGGACGGACAGCTAACTTCACCCCTCCACTTT. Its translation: CASSSDGQLTSPLHF.

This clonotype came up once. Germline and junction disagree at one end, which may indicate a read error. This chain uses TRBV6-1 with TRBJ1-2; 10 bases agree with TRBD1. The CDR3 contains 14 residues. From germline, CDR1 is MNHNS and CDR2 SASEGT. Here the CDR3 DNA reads TGTGCCAGCAGCGCAAGACAGGGGGCATGTGGCTATACCTTC. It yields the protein CASSARQGACGYTF.

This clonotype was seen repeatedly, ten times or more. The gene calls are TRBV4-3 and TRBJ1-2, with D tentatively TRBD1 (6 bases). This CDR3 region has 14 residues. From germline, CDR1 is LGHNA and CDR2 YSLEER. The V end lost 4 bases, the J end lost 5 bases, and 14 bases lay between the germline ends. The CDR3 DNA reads TGCGCCAGCAGCCCTCTGACAGGATCATATGGCTACACCTTC. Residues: CASSPLTGSYGYTF.

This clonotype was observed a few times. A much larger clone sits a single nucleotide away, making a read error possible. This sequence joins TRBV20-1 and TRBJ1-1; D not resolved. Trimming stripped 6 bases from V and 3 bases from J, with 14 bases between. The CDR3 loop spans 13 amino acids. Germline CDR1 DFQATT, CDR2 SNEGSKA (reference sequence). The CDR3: CSAPAWVDTEAFF. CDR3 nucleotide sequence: TGCAGTGCCCCCGCCTGGGTCGACACTGAAGCTTTCTTT.

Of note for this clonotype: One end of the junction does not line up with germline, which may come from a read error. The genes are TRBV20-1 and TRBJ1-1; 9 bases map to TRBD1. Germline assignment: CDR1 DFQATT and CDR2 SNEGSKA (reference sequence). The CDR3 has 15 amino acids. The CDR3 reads CNARVRTGVDTEVFF. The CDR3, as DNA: TGTAATGCTAGAGTGAGGACAGGGGTGGACACTGAAGTTTTCTTT.